This TCR beta chain derives from a study of blood T cells in healthy people across ages. There are a few counts of this clonotype. Primers used in a second PCR of about 7 to 12 cycles were a sample-barcoded 5' primer and a J-beta primer mix. TCRdb processed the 5' RACE reads anew with MiXCR; each CDR3 protein has one entry. The sample records 600,000 to 850,000 distinct CDR3 sequences, around a quarter being singletons. The CDR3 has 13 amino acids. J gave up 10 bases and V 4 bases, and 10 bases lay outside the gene matches. Germline CDR1 reads SGHRS; CDR2 reads YFSETQ. Another study also made use of these data, one on T cells of mothers and their children. That investigation notes: Every microgram of extracted RNA entered cDNA synthesis, approximately 1.5 ug per 15 ul. Mother-child pairs who were related displayed a slightly higher overlap than unrelated pairs, a difference that was non-significant.

The sequence derives from a boy between 10 and 17 years old in good health. The sequenced material came from blood. The chain employs TRBV5-1 and TRBJ1-2; 7 bases fit TRBD1. The CDR3 spells CASSLGGADDYTF. The DNA of the CDR3 is TGCGCCAGCAGCCTAGGGGGCGCAGATGACTACACCTTC.